This T cell receptor beta chain originates from a study of blood T cell repertoires in COVID-19. After removal of 6 bases from V and 8 bases from J, the junction contained 4 bases not matched to a gene. Per germline, CDR1 ENHRY and CDR2 SYGVKD. The CDR3 has 13 amino acids. This clone is a singleton in its sample. In the authors' workflow: Reference gene primers were amplified, and this amplification served to estimate nucleated cell counts. Here immunoSEQ multiplex PCR was the method, and the copy in TCRdb shows in-frame clones only, minus some. That table furnishes V, J and clone size, whereas the DNA furnished D and trimming. The data hold roughly 410,000 clones, with around 89% observed a single time.

This clonotype was sampled from a woman between 40 and 55 years old with COVID-19, enrolled during active disease. The sequenced material came from peripheral blood. The chain uses TRBV10-3 and TRBJ1-6, with 7 bases lining up with TRBD1. The CDR3 here is CAIRQDRDSPLHF. CDR3 nucleotides: TGTGCCATCAGACAAGACAGGGATTCACCCCTCCACTTT.